Below, 8 T cell receptor beta chains from the same sample are listed, as sequenced in a study of blood T cell repertoires in COVID-19. Sequencing used immunoSEQ multiplex PCR; TCRdb keeps in-frame clones, though not all of them. The sample has some 21,000 clones, about 93% seen once. Sequences were obtained from peripheral blood. The receptors stem from a human donor in a cohort sampled during active COVID-19.

The rearrangement links TRBV5-1 to TRBJ2-5, with TRBD1 as a possible D gene (5 bases). Trimming removed 0 bases from V and 1 base from J, with 7 bases in between. This CDR3 contains 14 residues. Germline lookup yields CDR1 SGHRS and CDR2 YFSETQ. The CDR3 DNA follows: TGCGCCAGCAGCTTGGCTACAGGCCAAGAGACCCAGTACTTC. It translates to CASSLATGQETQYF.

Only one count was recorded for this clone. This rearrangement joins TRBV14 to TRBJ1-4, with D possibly being TRBD1 (5 bases). Germline loops: CDR1 SGHDN, CDR2 FVKESK. The CDR3 spans 15 residues. V was clipped by 4 bases and J by 5 bases, with 14 bases between them. CDR3 sequence reads: CASSPPGHRNEKLFF. The CDR3 DNA follows: TGTGCCAGCAGCCCCCCAGGACATAGGAATGAAAAACTGTTTTTT.

The chain is built from TRBV7-2 and TRBJ2-7; weak D call: TRBD1 (5 bases). Germline loops: CDR1 SGHTA, CDR2 FQGNSA. This CDR3 spans 15 amino acids. V lost 4 bases, J lost 0 bases, and 13 bases lay in between. CDR3 amino acids: CASSYDRTTSYEQYF. CDR3 sequence (DNA): TGTGCCAGCAGCTACGACAGAACGACCTCCTACGAGCAGTACTTC.

The gene calls are TRBV12-3 or TRBV12-4 and TRBJ1-5, with D possibly TRBD1 on 5 matching bases. CDR3 length: 13 residues. The germline V and J ends were trimmed by 4 bases and 10 bases, with 14 bases remaining between them. This chain's CDR3 is CASSSTTGVPQHF. The CDR3 DNA follows: TGTGCCAGCAGTTCCACAACGGGGGTCCCCCAGCATTTT.

V is TRBV27 and J is TRBJ1-2; TRBD1 matches 9 bases. Germline V gives CDR1 MNHEY, CDR2 SMNVEV (reference sequence). V lost 4 bases, J lost 4 bases, and 7 bases stayed unmatched. This CDR3 comprises 15 residues. The CDR3 loop is CASSSLQGAGYGYTF. CDR3 sequence (DNA): TGTGCCAGCAGTTCCCTACAGGGGGCTGGCTATGGCTACACCTTC.

This sequence joins TRBV4-2 and TRBJ1-2; 9 bases map to TRBD1. CDR1 is LGHNA and CDR2 is YNFKEQ in the germline V gene. V was clipped by 2 bases and J by 6 bases; unmatched bases: 7. The CDR3 extends over 15 amino acids. The CDR3 region is CASSQPGTGLNGYTF. CDR3 DNA sequence: TGTGCCAGCAGCCAACCCGGGACAGGGCTGAATGGCTACACCTTC.

V gene TRBV27 combines with J gene TRBJ1-5, with TRBD1 identical over 7 bases. This CDR3 is built from 15 residues. V dropped 5 bases and J dropped 4; count of bases not matched to a gene: 8. The V gene's germline CDR1 is MNHEY and CDR2 SMNVEV (reference sequence). CDR3 nucleotide sequence: TGTGCCAGCAGTCGAGGACAGGTAGATAATCAGCCCCAGCATTTT. This encodes CASSRGQVDNQPQHF.

V gene TRBV27 combines with J gene TRBJ1-1, with no clear D. Per germline, CDR1 MNHEY and CDR2 SMNVEV (reference sequence). Deletions cut 6 bases from V and 0 bases from J, with 8 bases between. This CDR3 is 13 amino acids long. The CDR3 DNA is TGTGCCAGCAGCCCCGTAGTGAACACTGAAGCTTTCTTT. Its translation is CASSPVVNTEAFF.